A single sample gave rise to the 19 T cell receptor beta chains below, sequenced in a study of blood T cell repertoires in COVID-19. This table comes from immunoSEQ multiplex PCR, and its TCRdb copy is limited to in-frame clones, with some not included. The sample lists 150,000 or so clones; over 80% were seen once. Specimen: peripheral blood. The receptors shown here come from a man older than 75 with acute or convalescent COVID-19.

The chain is built from TRBV6-5 and TRBJ1-2, with D possibly TRBD1 on 5 matching bases. Germline values: CDR1 MNHEY, CDR2 SVGAGI. The CDR3 is 15 amino acids. V lost 0 bases and J lost 6, with 14 bases in between. CDR3: CASSYSTATADGYTF. The CDR3 nucleotides are TGTGCCAGCAGTTACTCGACAGCCACCGCGGATGGCTACACCTTC.

A remark on this clone: The sample has other DNA sequences that encode this CDR3 too. The V call is TRBV19, the J call TRBJ2-7, with D possibly TRBD1 on 5 matching bases. The CDR3 has 11 amino acids. V lost 6 bases and J lost 3, with 6 bases in between. Germline V lookup: CDR1 LNHDA, CDR2 SQIVND (reference sequence). CDR3 DNA sequence: TGTGCCAGTAGCGACAGCTACGAGCAGTACTTC. It is translated as CASSDSYEQYF.

V and J are TRBV5-4 and TRBJ2-2; the D gene is possibly TRBD2 (7 bases). Germline V gene data show CDR1 as SGHNT and CDR2 as YYREEE (reference sequence). The CDR3 consists of 17 residues. Trimming removed 4 bases from V and 0 bases from J, with 16 bases in between. CDR3 region: CASSQGGAGANTGELFF. The CDR3 DNA reads as TGTGCCAGCAGCCAAGGGGGGGCAGGAGCGAACACCGGGGAGCTGTTTTTT.

The chain recombines TRBV28 with TRBJ2-3, with 10 bases identical to TRBD2. The CDR3 is 17 residues long. Germline CDR1 reads MDHEN; CDR2 reads SYDVKM. V shed 4 bases, J shed 0 bases, and the junction held 7 bases outside the gene matches. The CDR3 DNA reads as TGTGCCAGCAGTTCCCTCGGACTAGCGGAAAGCACAGATACGCAGTATTTT. This codes for CASSSLGLAESTDTQYF.

The chain employs TRBV7-7 and TRBJ2-7, with D possibly matching TRBD2 (5 bases). The CDR3 length is 13 residues. The V end was cut by 5 bases, the J end by 7 bases, with 15 bases between. The V gene's germline CDR1 is SSHAT and CDR2 FNYEAQ (reference sequence). CDR3 sequence (DNA): TGTGCCAGCAGCCCACTCCCCCCGGGGGAGCAGTACTTC. Its protein is CASSPLPPGEQYF.

This rearrangement joins TRBV3-1 (or the pseudogene TRBV3-2) to TRBJ1-3, with D possibly matching TRBD1 (6 bases). CDR1 LGHDT and CDR2 YNNKEL come from the germline V gene (reference sequence). Trimming removed 6 bases from V and 0 bases from J, with 12 bases in between. This CDR3 is 15 amino acids long. This CDR3 is CASSQTGFSGNTIYF. Written as DNA, the CDR3 is TGTGCCAGCAGTCAGACAGGTTTCTCTGGAAACACCATATATTTT.

This rearrangement joins TRBV29-1 to TRBJ1-1; no definite D call. Trimming removed 7 bases from V and 0 bases from J, with 3 bases in between. This CDR3 contains 10 residues. Germline V gene lookup returns CDR1 SQVTM and CDR2 ANQGSEA. The CDR3 nucleotides are TGCAGCGGAGTGAACACTGAAGCTTTCTTT. Amino acid sequence: CSGVNTEAFF. Combining the CDR3 with reference TRBV29-1 and TRBJ1-1 gives the whole variable domain SAVISQKPSRDICQRGTSLTIQCQVDSQVTMMFWYRQQPGQSLTLIATANQGSEATYESGFVIDKFPISRPNLTFSTLTVSNMSPEDSSIYLCSGVNTEAFFGQGTRLTVV.

The chain is built from TRBV28 and TRBJ2-4, with 7 bases that match TRBD2. The V and J ends lost 1 base and 3 bases, in that order; junction bases with no gene match: 15. Germline assignment: CDR1 MDHEN and CDR2 SYDVKM. This CDR3 has 19 residues. This CDR3 reads CASSLYPSLAERGKNIQYF. CDR3 coding DNA: TGTGCCAGCAGTTTATACCCTAGTCTAGCGGAAAGGGGCAAAAACATTCAGTACTTC.

The chain has TRBV5-1 and TRBJ2-5; 10 bases align to TRBD2. V shed 2 bases and J 4 bases; nucleotides not matched to a gene: 5. The CDR3 covers 15 residues. The V gene's germline CDR1 is SGHRS and CDR2 YFSETQ. The CDR3 region is CASSLAGGPGETQYF. CDR3 nucleotide sequence: TGCGCCAGCAGCTTAGCGGGAGGGCCCGGAGAGACCCAGTACTTC.

V gene TRBV6-5 combines with J gene TRBJ2-7, with 8 nucleotides matching TRBD1. The CDR3 sequence is 12 residues long. Germline lookup yields CDR1 MNHEY and CDR2 SVGAGI. V lost 6 bases, J lost 5 bases, and 3 bases stayed unmatched. CDR3 region: CASSYRGNEQYF. CDR3 coding DNA: TGTGCCAGCAGCTACAGGGGGAACGAGCAGTACTTC.

The genes are TRBV27 and TRBJ2-1; tentative D call: TRBD1 (6 bases). V gave up 6 bases and J gave up 4 bases, with 10 bases separating them. The CDR3 totals 13 residues. From germline, CDR1 is MNHEY and CDR2 SMNVEV (reference sequence). CDR3 DNA: TGTGCCAGCAGGGAGGACAGTTACAATGAGCAGTTCTTC. Translating gives CASREDSYNEQFF.

V usage is TRBV4-1 and J usage is TRBJ1-4, with D perhaps matching TRBD1 (5 bases). The germline V and J ends were trimmed by 4 bases and 7 bases, with 13 bases remaining between them. Germline-derived CDR1 and CDR2 are MGHRA and YSYEKL. The CDR3 sequence is 14 residues long. The DNA of the CDR3 is TGCGCCAGCAGCCCTCGAGCGACAGTTGAAAAACTGTTTTTT. It codes for CASSPRATVEKLFF.

This rearrangement joins TRBV5-6 to TRBJ2-1, with 7 bases aligning to TRBD2. This CDR3 has 13 residues. The germline V gene encodes CDR1 SGHDT and CDR2 YYEEEE. V was pared by 4 bases and J by 7 bases, with 5 bases of the junction left unmatched. Here the CDR3 DNA reads TGTGCCAGCAGCCCCGTGGGAGGGAATGAGCAGTTCTTC. Translated, it gives CASSPVGGNEQFF.

The rearrangement links TRBV6-5 to TRBJ2-5; 9 bases are a match to TRBD2. CDR1 MNHEY and CDR2 SVGAGI come from the germline V gene. V was pared by 7 bases and J by 5 bases, with 5 bases of the junction left unmatched. CDR3 size: 13 residues. CDR3 amino acids: CASTLRGGETQYF. As DNA, the CDR3 is TGTGCCAGCACGCTGCGGGGGGGGGAGACCCAGTACTTC.

In its sample, this clone was seen a few times. This chain links TRBV6-5 with TRBJ1-4, with TRBD1 as a possible D gene (5 bases). Germline V gives CDR1 MNHEY, CDR2 SVGAGI. This CDR3 region has 16 residues. V lost 4 bases to trimming and J lost 0 bases, with 12 bases between them. CDR3 amino acids: CASSLTVAATNEKLFF. In nucleotides, the CDR3 is TGTGCCAGCAGTTTGACAGTCGCCGCAACTAATGAAAAACTGTTTTTT.

The chain joins TRBV5-3 to TRBJ2-1, with 12 bases that match TRBD2. TRBV5-3 is an open reading frame, and its role is uncertain. Trimming at V came to 4 bases and at J to 3 bases, leaving 8 bases not matched to a gene. The CDR3 is 17 amino acids. The CDR3 nucleotides read TGTGCCAGAAGCCAAGTAACTAGCGGGAGGAGCTACAATGAGCAGTTCTTC. Protein: CARSQVTSGRSYNEQFF.

The CDR3 region is CASRIGAVSYEQYF. CDR3 coding DNA: TGTGCCAGCAGAATAGGGGCTGTCTCCTACGAGCAGTACTTC. The J gene is TRBJ2-7, the V gene TRBV28, with D possibly TRBD1 on 5 matching bases. CDR1 MDHEN and CDR2 SYDVKM come from the germline V gene. The CDR3 extends over 14 amino acids. V dropped 6 bases and J dropped 0 bases, with 12 bases sitting between them.

This clone came up once. The genes are TRBV5-1 and TRBJ1-3; D is perhaps TRBD1 (6 bases). The CDR3 is 16 amino acids. Germline V CDR1 and CDR2: SGHRS, YFSETQ. Trimming took off 0 bases at V and 8 bases at J, with 18 bases between the two ends. The CDR3 reads CASSLVPPSGADTIYF. In DNA form, the CDR3 reads TGCGCCAGCAGCTTGGTTCCTCCTTCAGGGGCCGACACCATATATTTT.

This rearrangement joins TRBV24-1 to TRBJ1-5; TRBD1 might be the D (6 bases). Germline CDR1 KGHDR, CDR2 SFDVKD. CDR3 size: 15 residues. Trimming took off 5 bases at V and 0 bases at J, with 10 bases between the two ends. The CDR3 coding sequence is TGTGCCACCAGTGGGGACACTCATAGCAATCAGCCCCAGCATTTT. Translated, it gives CATSGDTHSNQPQHF.